The 32 T cell receptor beta chains in this list originate from one sample, sequenced in a study of cytomegalovirus exposure and HLA in healthy donors. PCR involved 60 Vbeta and 13 Jbeta primers. Assay: immunoSEQ multiplex PCR; the TCRdb copy retains only in-frame clones and omits some. The sample holds roughly 130,000 clones, around four fifths seen once. The sample taken for sequencing was PBMCs. These receptors came from a male donor in good health and CMV-seropositive.

The V call is TRBV7-9, the J call TRBJ1-5, with TRBD1 matching 9 bases. With 5 bases clipped from V and 2 bases from J, the junction kept 4 bases outside the gene matches. CDR1 and CDR2 from the germline V gene are SEHNR and FQNEAQ (reference sequence). This CDR3 region has 15 residues. The CDR3 nucleotides are TGTGCCAGCAGCACGACAGGGGGTGGCAATCAGCCCCAGCATTTT. This translates into CASSTTGGGNQPQHF.

The chain has TRBV19 and TRBJ1-5, with D uncertain. Trimming cost V 9 bases and J 6 bases, with 12 bases left between them. The V gene's germline CDR1 is LNHDA and CDR2 SQIVND (reference sequence). The CDR3 has 12 amino acids. The CDR3: CARRNRSQPQHF. The CDR3 DNA is TGTGCCAGAAGAAATAGGAGTCAGCCCCAGCATTTT.

The chain employs TRBV19 and TRBJ2-3, with 7 bases lining up with TRBD2. The CDR3 spans 15 residues. The V gene's germline CDR1 is LNHDA and CDR2 SQIVND (reference sequence). Trimming cost V 5 bases and J 0 bases; bases outside gene matches: 5. The DNA for the CDR3 is TGTGCCAGTAGTCCCAGGGAGGGGAGCACAGATACGCAGTATTTT. Protein: CASSPREGSTDTQYF.

The chain joins TRBV7-9 to TRBJ1-2; 7 bases line up with TRBD1. Trimming cost V 0 bases and J 7 bases; bases outside gene matches: 8. The germline gives CDR1 SEHNR, CDR2 FQNEAQ (reference sequence). The CDR3 has 15 residues. The CDR3 region is CASSLALEQGPGYTF. The CDR3 DNA follows: TGTGCCAGCAGCTTAGCTCTTGAACAGGGGCCTGGCTACACCTTC.

V gene TRBV4-1 combines with J gene TRBJ2-7, with 10 bases identical to TRBD2. The trim removed 0 bases at V and 7 bases at J, leaving 9 bases unmatched. Germline loops: CDR1 MGHRA, CDR2 YSYEKL. This CDR3 is 16 amino acids long. The CDR3 region has the DNA TGCGCCAGCAGCCAAGATGGATCAGCGGGGGGGCTGGAGCAGTACTTC. Residues: CASSQDGSAGGLEQYF.

Notes on this clone: The same CDR3 arises from other DNA sequences in this sample as well. The chain links TRBV7-8 to TRBJ2-7, with 7 bases aligning to TRBD1. There are 13 residues in the CDR3. Trimming at V came to 5 bases and at J to 4 bases, leaving 5 bases not matched to a gene. Looked up from germline, CDR1 is SGHVS and CDR2 is FQNEAQ. CDR3 protein: CASSPGQLYEQYF. In nucleotides, the CDR3 is TGTGCCAGCAGCCCGGGACAGTTATACGAGCAGTACTTC.

This sequence joins TRBV6-1 and TRBJ2-7, with TRBD1 matching over 9 bases. The CDR3 totals 14 residues. Germline V gene data show CDR1 as MNHNS and CDR2 as SASEGT. V shed 5 bases and J 3 bases; nucleotides not matched to a gene: 5. CDR3 coding DNA: TGTGCCAGCAGTATCGGGACAGGGAACTACGAGCAGTACTTC. This gives the protein CASSIGTGNYEQYF.

In DNA form, the CDR3 reads TGTGCCAGCAGCTTGGGACTAGCGGGAACTCTGGAGACCCAGTACTTC. Amino acid sequence: CASSLGLAGTLETQYF. The genes are TRBV5-6 and TRBJ2-5, with 11 bases matching TRBD2. Germline CDR1 SGHDT, CDR2 YYEEEE. The CDR3 is made up of 16 amino acids. Trimming took 0 bases from V and 5 from J; bases not matched to a gene: 6.

The V call is TRBV5-1, the J call TRBJ2-1; 7 bases line up with TRBD2. V lost 6 bases, J lost 5 bases, and 11 bases stayed unmatched. This CDR3 spans 15 amino acids. Per the germline V gene, CDR1 is SGHRS and CDR2 is YFSETQ. CDR3 sequence (DNA): TGCGCCAGCACCCCTTTCAGCGGGACCGACAATGAGCAGTTCTTC. Amino acids: CASTPFSGTDNEQFF.

The chain couples TRBV19 to TRBJ1-2; 10 nucleotides agree with TRBD1. Unmatched junction bases numbered 11, after V lost 7 bases and J lost 3 bases. The CDR3 extends over 16 amino acids. Germline V gives CDR1 LNHDA, CDR2 SQIVND (reference sequence). CDR3 in amino acids: CASIEGFGQGDYGYTF. CDR3 nucleotides: TGTGCCAGTATCGAAGGGTTCGGACAGGGGGACTATGGCTACACCTTC.

The CDR3 DNA is TGTGCCAGTAGGGGCGGGAGGGCGAACCACGAGCAGTACTTC. It specifies CASRGGRANHEQYF. The genes are TRBV19 and TRBJ2-7; TRBD2 agrees at 9 bases. CDR1 is LNHDA, CDR2 SQIVND, per germline (reference sequence). The ends lost 6 bases at V and 5 bases at J; junction bases unmatched: 8. This CDR3 spans 14 amino acids.

This rearrangement joins TRBV9 to TRBJ2-7; 12 positions agree with TRBD2. Germline assignment: CDR1 SGDLS and CDR2 YYNGEE. V shed 4 bases and J 3 bases; nucleotides not matched to a gene: 11. This CDR3 spans 17 amino acids. The CDR3 coding sequence is TGTGCCAGCAGCTACTCCAGGACTAGCGGGGATATCTACGAGCAGTACTTC. Residues: CASSYSRTSGDIYEQYF.

Remarks on this clone: Germline and junction disagree at one end, which may indicate a read error. V gene TRBV7-9 combines with J gene TRBJ2-7; perhaps TRBD2 as D (5 bases). This CDR3 region has 16 residues. The V gene's germline CDR1 is SEHNR and CDR2 FQNEAQ (reference sequence). The CDR3: CSSSSTRRGINYEQYF. CDR3 DNA sequence: TGTTCCAGCAGCTCGACACGGAGAGGGATCAATTACGAGCAGTACTTC. Based on the CDR3 plus reference TRBV7-9 and TRBJ2-7, the full variable domain is DTGVSQNPRHKITKRGQNVTFRCDPISEHNRLYWYRQTLGQGPEFLTYFQNEAQLEKSRLLSDRFSAERPKGSFSTLEIQRTEQGDSAMYLCSSSSTRRGINYEQYFGPGTRLTVT.

This clone has only one observation. The sample has other DNA sequences that encode this CDR3 too. This CDR3 reads CASSPPSADTQYF. In DNA form, the CDR3 reads TGTGCCAGCTCACCACCCTCCGCAGATACGCAGTATTTT. The chain uses TRBV18 and TRBJ2-3; D remains unclear. There are 13 residues in the CDR3. Germline loops: CDR1 KGHSH, CDR2 LQKENI. Deletions cut 0 bases from V and 4 bases from J, with 5 bases between.

This clone showed up just once. The CDR3 DNA reads TGTGCCAGCAGCACAGGACTAGCGGTGAGACTCGTTGTCACAGATACGCAGTATTTT. This translates into CASSTGLAVRLVVTDTQYF. The chain carries TRBV5-5 and TRBJ2-3; 10 positions match TRBD2. The CDR3 has 19 amino acids. From germline, CDR1 is SGHKS and CDR2 YYEKEE (reference sequence). V was pared by 4 bases and J by 2 bases, with 16 bases of the junction left unmatched.

A few counts support this clone. CDR3 coding DNA: TGTGCCAGCAGTCCGAGAATAAACGAGCAGTACTTC. Translated, it gives CASSPRINEQYF. The chain couples TRBV28 to TRBJ2-7; D uncertain. Germline V lookup: CDR1 MDHEN, CDR2 SYDVKM. This CDR3 is built from 12 residues. V was clipped by 5 bases and J by 5 bases, with 10 bases between them.

The chain employs TRBV13 and TRBJ2-3, with 12 bases identical to TRBD2. CDR3 length: 18 residues. CDR1 PRHDT and CDR2 FYEKMQ come from the germline V gene (reference sequence). J lost 1 base, V lost 0 bases, and 5 bases had no gene match. Written as DNA, the CDR3 is TGTGCCAGCAGCTTAGGTCTAGCGGGGGGGCTTGGCACAGATACGCAGTATTTT. Translating gives CASSLGLAGGLGTDTQYF.

Worth noting for this clone: This sample includes further DNA sequences coding for the same CDR3. The CDR3 loop is CSVELERERLDTQYF. Written as DNA, the CDR3 is TGCAGCGTTGAATTGGAGCGGGAGAGACTTGATACGCAGTATTTT. The V and J genes are TRBV29-1 and TRBJ2-3; 8 bases match TRBD2. The trim removed 2 bases at V and 6 bases at J, leaving 10 bases unmatched. Germline CDR1 reads SQVTM; CDR2 reads ANQGSEA. CDR3 length: 15 residues.

This clone was seen only once. This chain uses TRBV5-4 with TRBJ2-1; TRBD2 aligns across 15 bases. The CDR3 has 17 residues. The junction had 9 bases not matched to a gene; V was cut back by 3 bases and J by 8 bases. The V gene's germline CDR1 is SGHNT and CDR2 YYREEE (reference sequence). The CDR3 region is CASSYPGLAGGTYEQFF. As DNA, the CDR3 is TGTGCCAGCAGCTATCCGGGACTAGCGGGGGGTACATATGAGCAGTTCTTC. The entire variable domain, with the rest obtained from reference TRBV5-4 and TRBJ2-1, is as follows: ETGVTQSPTHLIKTRGQQVTLRCSSQSGHNTVSWYQQALGQGPQFIFQYYREEENGRGNFPPRFSGLQFPNYSSELNVNALELDDSALYLCASSYPGLAGGTYEQFFGPGTRLTVL.

The CDR3 is CASSLGRNEQFF. The CDR3 DNA sequence: TGTGCCAGCAGCTTAGGTAGAAATGAGCAGTTCTTC. V and J are TRBV7-3 and TRBJ2-1; D remains ambiguous. The germline V and J ends were trimmed by 2 bases and 7 bases, with 6 bases remaining between them. This CDR3 is 12 amino acids long. Germline lookup yields CDR1 SGHTA and CDR2 FQGTGA.

Worth noting for this clone: A much bigger clone sits one base away, suggesting this may be a read error. Other nucleotide sequences from this sample produce the same CDR3. This sequence joins TRBV9 and TRBJ2-1; 9 bases agree with TRBD1. J lost 7 bases, V lost 0 bases, and 5 bases had no gene match. Germline CDR1 SGDLS, CDR2 YYNGEE. This CDR3 has 15 residues. The CDR3 sequence: CASSVEGQGGNEQFF. CDR3 coding DNA: TGTGCCAGCAGCGTAGAGGGACAGGGAGGGAATGAGCAGTTCTTC. The full variable domain, with the rest looked up from reference TRBV9 and TRBJ2-1, is DSGVTQTPKHLITATGQRVTLRCSPRSGDLSVYWYQQSLDQGLQFLIQYYNGEERAKGNILERFSAQQFPDLHSELNLSSLELGDSALYFCASSVEGQGGNEQFFGPGTRLTVL.

The chain joins TRBV5-4 to TRBJ2-1; D is perhaps TRBD1 (5 bases). Looked up from germline, CDR1 is SGHNT and CDR2 is YYREEE (reference sequence). Trimming stripped 0 bases from V and 2 bases from J, with 15 bases between. CDR3 length: 17 residues. The chain's CDR3 is CASSLGLGLSTYNEQFF. CDR3 DNA sequence: TGTGCCAGCAGCTTGGGATTGGGGCTTTCAACCTACAATGAGCAGTTCTTC. Using reference TRBV5-4 and TRBJ2-1 for the parts outside the CDR3, the full variable domain is ETGVTQSPTHLIKTRGQQVTLRCSSQSGHNTVSWYQQALGQGPQFIFQYYREEENGRGNFPPRFSGLQFPNYSSELNVNALELDDSALYLCASSLGLGLSTYNEQFFGPGTRLTVL.

The genes are TRBV30 and TRBJ1-1; a weak D match, TRBD1 (6 bases). CDR1 and CDR2 from the germline V gene are GTSNPN and SVGIG (reference sequence). Trimming stripped 0 bases from V and 1 base from J, with 12 bases between. The CDR3 has 15 amino acids. The CDR3 bases are TGTGCCTGGAGTGTACGGTACAGGGAGAACACTGAAGCTTTCTTT. Amino acids: CAWSVRYRENTEAFF.

The rearrangement uses TRBV7-2 and TRBJ1-2, with D possibly TRBD1 on 5 matching bases. The CDR3 extends over 16 amino acids. The ends were cut back, 1 base at V and 0 bases at J, with 12 bases in the middle. Germline CDR1 reads SGHTA; CDR2 reads FQGNSA. The CDR3 protein is CASSLGGTGANYGYTF. The DNA for the CDR3 is TGTGCCAGCAGCTTAGGGGGCACTGGGGCTAACTATGGCTACACCTTC.

This clone was seen once. The chain links TRBV10-3 to TRBJ2-1, with 11 bases identical to TRBD1. CDR1 is ENHRY and CDR2 is SYGVKD in the germline V gene. The CDR3 is 15 residues long. V was clipped by 11 bases and J by 0 bases; unmatched bases: 6. DNA for the CDR3: TGTGCCCTAGGGACAGGGGGTAGCTCCTACAATGAGCAGTTCTTC. Encoded protein: CALGTGGSSYNEQFF.

The table lists this clone with a few counts. V and J are TRBV5-1 and TRBJ2-1, with 12 bases identical to TRBD2. The CDR3 loop spans 19 amino acids. Germline assignment: CDR1 SGHRS and CDR2 YFSETQ. V gave up 3 bases and J gave up 1 base; unmatched junction bases: 11. In DNA form, the CDR3 reads TGCGCCAGCAGCTCACCGGGCCTGACTAGCGGGAGTTCCTACAATGAGCAGTTCTTC. Its protein product is CASSSPGLTSGSSYNEQFF. Full variable domain (outside the CDR3, taken from reference TRBV5-1 and TRBJ2-1): KAGVTQTPRYLIKTRGQQVTLSCSPISGHRSVSWYQQTPGQGLQFLFEYFSETQRNKGNFPGRFSGRQFSNSRSEMNVSTLELGDSALYLCASSSPGLTSGSSYNEQFFGPGTRLTVL.

This clone is a singleton in its sample. The CDR3 spells CASSLEGAGGYTF. The CDR3 DNA reads TGTGCCAGCAGTTTGGAGGGAGCCGGGGGCTACACCTTC. J is TRBJ1-2 and V is TRBV28, with D unclear. V was trimmed by 3 bases and J by 8 bases, leaving 13 bases between them. The CDR3 loop spans 13 amino acids. CDR1 and CDR2 from the germline V gene are MDHEN and SYDVKM.

The chain uses TRBV19 and TRBJ1-5; the D gene is possibly TRBD1 (6 bases). This CDR3 is built from 16 residues. V shed 8 bases and J shed 6 bases, with 23 bases lying between them. CDR1 and CDR2 (germline): LNHDA, SQIVND (reference sequence). The CDR3, as DNA: TGTGCCAGTTCTTGGGGGCGGTTCGAGGTTGGTCAGCCCCAGCATTTT. This sequence encodes CASSWGRFEVGQPQHF.

This rearrangement joins TRBV2 to TRBJ1-5, with 9 bases identical to TRBD1. The CDR3 loop spans 18 amino acids. V was clipped by 6 bases and J by 4 bases; unmatched bases: 16. Per the germline V gene, CDR1 is SNHLY and CDR2 is FYNNEI. The CDR3 nucleotides are TGTGCCAGCAGCCCTACGGGACAGGGCTTTGGGAGTAATCAGCCCCAGCATTTT. Translation gives CASSPTGQGFGSNQPQHF.

The V gene is TRBV25-1, the J gene TRBJ1-4, with TRBD1 as a possible D gene (6 bases). This CDR3 has 15 residues. From germline, CDR1 is MGHDK and CDR2 SYGVNS. Between the trimmed V and J ends, which lost 3 bases and 0 bases, there was a span of 8 bases. CDR3 sequence reads: CASSDYRATNEKLFF. The CDR3 DNA sequence: TGTGCCAGCAGTGACTACAGGGCAACTAATGAAAAACTGTTTTTT. The full variable domain, rest sourced from reference TRBV25-1 and TRBJ1-4, is EADIYQTPRYLVIGTGKKITLECSQTMGHDKMYWYQQDPGMELHLIHYSYGVNSTEKGDLSSESTVSRIRTEHFPLTLESARPSHTSQYLCASSDYRATNEKLFFGSGTQLSVL.

J is TRBJ1-4 and V is TRBV7-2; TRBD1 matches at 7 bases. Germline V gene lookup returns CDR1 SGHTA and CDR2 FQGNSA. V shed 6 bases, J shed 4 bases, and the junction held 11 bases outside the gene matches. This CDR3 contains 16 residues. As DNA, the CDR3 is TGTGCCAGCAGTAAAAACCCAGGACAGGTTAATGAAAAACTGTTTTTT. Translating gives CASSKNPGQVNEKLFF.

J is TRBJ2-2 and V is TRBV9; D is undetermined. The germline gives CDR1 SGDLS, CDR2 YYNGEE. The CDR3 runs to 13 residues. V gave up 2 bases and J gave up 6 bases, with 8 bases separating them. The CDR3 spells CASSVGHAGELFF. CDR3 coding DNA: TGTGCCAGCAGCGTTGGGCACGCCGGGGAGCTGTTTTTT.